The next 27 T cell receptor beta chains were all read from a single sample in a study of CD8+ T cells in alopecia areata. Regarding treatment: oral pan-JAK inhibitor, 5-10 mg twice daily. Reverse transcribed after extraction, RNA yielded cDNA as the sequencing template. Method: immunoSEQ multiplex PCR; TCRdb's copy keeps in-frame clones and lacks some. The data show roughly 170,000 clones, roughly 61% seen once. This specimen was CD8+ T cells sorted from blood, taken at week 24, from a patient treated with tofacitinib. The receptors come from a human donor with alopecia areata.

The chain uses TRBV6-5 and TRBJ1-1, with a possible D match to TRBD1 (5 bases). The CDR3 is 13 residues long. Germline CDR1 and CDR2: MNHEY and SVGAGI. This chain's CDR3 is CGTWRGTGTEAFF. In DNA form, the CDR3 reads TGTGGGACTTGGAGGGGCACCGGCACTGAAGCTTTCTTT.

The chain carries TRBV2 and TRBJ2-5; TRBD2 matches at 8 bases. The CDR3 covers 14 residues. V lost 3 bases and J lost 2; bases outside the gene matches: 2. Germline V gives CDR1 SNHLY, CDR2 FYNNEI. CDR3 region: CASSDTSGQETQYF. The DNA of the CDR3 is TGTGCCAGCAGTGACACTAGCGGACAAGAGACCCAGTACTTC.

J is TRBJ2-2 and V is TRBV9; no clear D. The CDR3 contains 12 residues. CDR1 and CDR2 (germline): SGDLS, YYNGEE. The V end lost 0 bases, the J end lost 6 bases, and 3 bases lay between the germline ends. Here the CDR3 DNA reads TGTGCCAGCAGCGTAGTCTCCGGGGAGCTGTTTTTT. Residues: CASSVVSGELFF.

The gene calls are TRBV7-6 and TRBJ2-1; TRBD2 matches at 7 bases. This CDR3 has 14 amino acids. Germline CDR1 is SGHVS and CDR2 is FNYEAQ. J gave up 8 bases and V 3 bases, and 7 bases lay outside the gene matches. The CDR3 DNA reads TGTGCCAGCAGCTTCCCGACTAGCCCCCATGAGCAGTTCTTC. Protein product: CASSFPTSPHEQFF.

DNA of the CDR3: TGTGCCAGCAGTTACCAGGGGTCCGGGGAGCTGTTTTTT. Translation gives CASSYQGSGELFF. V is TRBV6-5 and J is TRBJ2-2; D might be TRBD1 (6 bases). The CDR3 runs 13 residues. V lost 2 bases, J lost 6 bases, and 7 bases lay in between. Looked up from germline, CDR1 is MNHEY and CDR2 is SVGAGI.

J is TRBJ2-5 and V is TRBV6-1; D unclear. V was trimmed by 8 bases and J by 5 bases, leaving 12 bases between them. Germline V CDR1 and CDR2: MNHNS, SASEGT. The CDR3 totals 12 residues. In DNA form, the CDR3 reads TGTGCCAGCCGAAAGGGCGCGGAGACCCAGTACTTC. Its protein is CASRKGAETQYF.

This clone was counted a single time. In DNA, the CDR3 is TGTGCCAGCAGCGTAGAGGCACACAGCCAAGAGACCCAGTACTTC. This sequence encodes CASSVEAHSQETQYF. This sequence joins TRBV9 and TRBJ2-5, with D uncertain. Per the germline V gene, CDR1 is SGDLS and CDR2 is YYNGEE. CDR3 length: 15 amino acids. Trimming removed 0 bases from V and 1 base from J, with 10 bases in between.

The sample holds a few counts of this clone. The rearrangement joins TRBV7-2 to TRBJ1-2; no definite D call. The CDR3 contains 12 residues. Looked up from germline, CDR1 is SGHTA and CDR2 is FQGNSA. V was trimmed by 5 bases and J by 10 bases, leaving 14 bases between them. The CDR3 DNA follows: TGTGCCAGCAGCCCACGATCCTCAGACTACACCTTC. Translating it yields CASSPRSSDYTF.

The chain recombines TRBV5-1 with TRBJ2-1, with D uncertain. Germline values: CDR1 SGHRS, CDR2 YFSETQ. This CDR3 comprises 11 residues. V lost 4 bases, J lost 7 bases, and 6 bases lay in between. In nucleotides, the CDR3 is TGCGCCAGCAGCACCAGTAATGAGCAGTTCTTC. Translating gives CASSTSNEQFF.

This sequence joins TRBV30 and TRBJ1-5; D possibly corresponds to TRBD1 (6 bases). V lost 3 bases and J 9 bases, leaving 18 bases between the germline ends. There are 14 residues in the CDR3. Germline V gene data show CDR1 as GTSNPN and CDR2 as SVGIG (reference sequence). CDR3 sequence (DNA): TGTGCCTGGAGCGTACAGGGAGGCTGGCGGCCCCAGCATTTT. Amino acids: CAWSVQGGWRPQHF.

The CDR3 region has the DNA TGTGCCACCAGCAGAGCTGGGTGGGAAGCAGGAGCAGATACGCAGTATTTT. This gives the protein CATSRAGWEAGADTQYF. This chain links TRBV15 with TRBJ2-3; D not certain. Trimming took off 1 base at V and 4 bases at J, with 18 bases between the two ends. This CDR3 contains 17 residues. Germline CDR1 and CDR2: LNHNV and YYDKDF (reference sequence).

This clone has just one count. The chain combines TRBV7-6 with TRBJ2-4, with 9 bases matching TRBD1. Germline CDR1 and CDR2: SGHVS and FNYEAQ. CDR3 length equals 14 residues. The junction had 5 bases not matched to a gene; V was cut back by 6 bases and J by 5 bases. DNA of the CDR3: TGTGCCAGCAGTACGGGACAGGGCCAAAACATTCAGTACTTC. It yields the protein CASSTGQGQNIQYF.

The chain has TRBV30 and TRBJ1-2; no clear D. Trimming shortened V by 2 bases and J by 4 bases, and 11 bases separated the two germline ends. The CDR3 is 13 amino acids. Per the germline V gene, CDR1 is GTSNPN and CDR2 is SVGIG (reference sequence). The DNA of the CDR3 is TGTGCCTGGAGTCACGGGGAAGGCTATGGCTACACCTTC. Amino acid sequence: CAWSHGEGYGYTF. Full variable domain (rest looked up from reference TRBV30 and TRBJ1-2): SQTIHQWPATLVQPVGSPLSLECTVEGTSNPNLYWYRQAAGRGLQLLFYSVGIGQISSEVPQNLSASRPQDRQFILSSKKLLLSDSGFYLCAWSHGEGYGYTFGSGTRLTVV.

The chain has TRBV7-9 and TRBJ1-2, with D hard to call. V lost 1 base and J 6 bases, leaving 18 bases between the germline ends. The CDR3 is made up of 16 amino acids. The germline V gene encodes CDR1 SEHNR and CDR2 FQNEAQ (reference sequence). The chain's CDR3 is CASSLERTVAVDGYTF. For the CDR3, the DNA is TGTGCCAGCAGCTTAGAAAGGACGGTGGCGGTGGATGGCTACACCTTC.

This chain links TRBV6-5 with TRBJ1-1; no definite D call. Germline CDR1 reads MNHEY; CDR2 reads SVGAGI. This CDR3 is 11 amino acids long. The V and J ends lost 9 bases and 0 bases respectively, with 5 bases between them. CDR3: CASIVNTEAFF. CDR3 nucleotides: TGTGCCAGTATAGTGAACACTGAAGCTTTCTTT.

The chain recombines TRBV4-2 with TRBJ1-1; 8 bases agree with TRBD1. Germline CDR1 and CDR2: LGHNA and YNFKEQ. The V gene end was trimmed by 4 bases and the J gene end by 7 bases; junction bases not matched to a gene: 8. CDR3 length equals 14 residues. The CDR3: CASSPRTGLDEAFF. The DNA of the CDR3 is TGTGCCAGCAGCCCCCGGACAGGGTTGGATGAAGCTTTCTTT.

The genes are TRBV7-9 and TRBJ2-1; D possibly matches TRBD1 or TRBD2 (7 bases each). This CDR3 spans 16 amino acids. Germline lookup yields CDR1 SEHNR and CDR2 FQNEAQ (reference sequence). Trimming stripped 4 bases from V and 4 bases from J, with 17 bases between. The CDR3 DNA sequence: TGTGCCAGCAGCTCTAAGGAGCGGGGACAGTACAATGAGCAGTTCTTC. It yields the protein CASSSKERGQYNEQFF. Based on the CDR3 plus reference TRBV7-9 and TRBJ2-1, the full variable domain is DTGVSQNPRHKITKRGQNVTFRCDPISEHNRLYWYRQTLGQGPEFLTYFQNEAQLEKSRLLSDRFSAERPKGSFSTLEIQRTEQGDSAMYLCASSSKERGQYNEQFFGPGTRLTVL.

J is TRBJ2-3 and V is TRBV29-1; a weak D match, TRBD2 (5 bases). CDR3 size: 13 residues. CDR1 and CDR2 (germline): SQVTM, ANQGSEA. Deletions cut 3 bases from V and 4 bases from J, with 11 bases between. The CDR3 here is CSVDDNGADTQYF. CDR3 bases: TGCAGCGTTGATGATAACGGGGCAGATACGCAGTATTTT.

The chain uses TRBV9 and TRBJ1-1; 8 bases line up with TRBD1. The germline gives CDR1 SGDLS, CDR2 YYNGEE. Germline trimming cut 4 bases from V and 0 bases from J; bases unmatched to any gene: 14. The CDR3 contains 18 residues. This CDR3 is CASSSRTGLNEVNTEAFF. CDR3 sequence (DNA): TGTGCCAGCAGCTCAAGGACAGGGCTAAATGAGGTGAACACTGAAGCTTTCTTT.

In its sample, this clone was seen a few times. The chain carries TRBV15 and TRBJ2-1; D possibly matches TRBD1 or TRBD2 (6 bases each). The CDR3 runs to 14 residues. The V gene's germline CDR1 is LNHNV and CDR2 YYDKDF (reference sequence). The V and J ends lost 9 bases and 2 bases respectively, with 14 bases between them. The CDR3, as DNA: TGTGCCACATCCCTTAGGGGGGCCTACAATGAGCAGTTCTTC. Its translation is CATSLRGAYNEQFF.

V gene TRBV19 combines with J gene TRBJ2-2, with D perhaps TRBD1 (5 bases). This CDR3 has 14 amino acids. Trimming removed 7 bases at V and 3 bases at J, with 12 bases between. Germline CDR1 reads LNHDA; CDR2 reads SQIVND (reference sequence). Here the CDR3 reads CASNTRQYTGELFF. DNA of the CDR3: TGTGCCAGTAATACGAGACAGTACACCGGGGAGCTGTTTTTT. Full variable domain (rest looked up from reference TRBV19 and TRBJ2-2): DGGITQSPKYLFRKEGQNVTLSCEQNLNHDAMYWYRQDPGQGLRLIYYSQIVNDFQKGDIAEGYSVSREKKESFPLTVTSAQKNPTAFYLCASNTRQYTGELFFGEGSRLTVL.

This clone was detected once. The V and J genes are TRBV7-9 and TRBJ1-2; D unclear. Germline assignment: CDR1 SEHNR and CDR2 FQNEAQ (reference sequence). This CDR3 is built from 16 residues. V shed 5 bases and J shed 4 bases, with 20 bases lying between them. Here the CDR3 reads CASSKTSPVSRYGYTF. The CDR3 nucleotides read TGTGCCAGCAGCAAAACATCCCCCGTCTCACGCTATGGCTACACCTTC.

The chain links TRBV5-1 to TRBJ1-1, with D unresolved. Germline assignment: CDR1 SGHRS and CDR2 YFSETQ. The CDR3 covers 13 residues. Trimming removed 1 base at V and 2 bases at J, with 6 bases between. CDR3 protein: CASSLPSNTEAFF. CDR3 DNA sequence: TGCGCCAGCAGCTTGCCCAGTAACACTGAAGCTTTCTTT.

V usage is TRBV7-9 and J usage is TRBJ2-2; TRBD1 is a possible D gene (7 bases). Trimming removed 1 base from V and 1 base from J, with 16 bases in between. In germline, CDR1 is SEHNR, CDR2 FQNEAQ (reference sequence). The length of the CDR3 is 18 residues. CDR3 coding DNA: TGTGCCAGCAGCTTAGTTGGAGGGGACAGCCGGAACACCGGGGAGCTGTTTTTT. This gives the protein CASSLVGGDSRNTGELFF. Full variable domain (missing parts from reference TRBV7-9 and TRBJ2-2): DTGVSQNPRHKITKRGQNVTFRCDPISEHNRLYWYRQTLGQGPEFLTYFQNEAQLEKSRLLSDRFSAERPKGSFSTLEIQRTEQGDSAMYLCASSLVGGDSRNTGELFFGEGSRLTVL.

This chain links TRBV23-1 with TRBJ1-2; D is possibly TRBD1 (6 bases). TRBV23-1 is flagged as an ORF with uncertain function. The germline V and J ends were trimmed by 6 bases and 5 bases, with 22 bases remaining between them. This CDR3 is 16 amino acids long. As DNA, the CDR3 is TGCGCCAGCAGCACAACAAGGCGACAGGTCTTGTATGGCTACACCTTC. The encoded protein is CASSTTRRQVLYGYTF.

The chain links TRBV11-1 to TRBJ1-1; D unresolved. The CDR3 has 16 residues. Trimming removed 5 bases from V and 7 bases from J, with 23 bases in between. Looked up from germline, CDR1 is SGHAT and CDR2 is FQDESV (reference sequence). In DNA, the CDR3 is TGTGCCAGCAGCCGACCCAGTTACATACCACGGGGTGAAGCTTTCTTT. Protein sequence: CASSRPSYIPRGEAFF.

This clone was counted only a few times. The CDR3 reads CASSLAKGYEQYF. CDR3 sequence (DNA): TGCGCCAGCAGCTTGGCCAAGGGTTACGAGCAGTACTTC. The chain links TRBV5-1 to TRBJ2-7; no firm D call. Per germline, CDR1 SGHRS and CDR2 YFSETQ. The CDR3 covers 13 residues. The V end was cut by 0 bases, the J end by 4 bases, with 8 bases between.